One and the same sample provided the 8 T cell receptor beta chains below, sequenced in a study of CD8+ T cells in alopecia areata (dated by TCRdb to the late 2010s). Library preparation used the immunoSEQ multiplex PCR assay. RNA was extracted from all samples and reverse transcribed into cDNA, which served as template for TCR sequencing. This is the immuneACCESS table as TCRdb keeps it, with only in-frame sequences that have V and J called. A part of the clones is gone; compared with another copy, unresolved V genes explain less than half, and the rest is unexplained. This sample gives 65,000 to 95,000 clones in total; 45% to 60% of them show up just once. In total, the top ten clones hold around 6% of the sample. Sequencing was done on a sample of NKG2D-high CD8+ T cells sorted from blood. This specimen's cell subset or site label, interpreted: sorted CD8+ NKG2D-high blood T cells. Source of these receptors: a human donor with alopecia areata.

V usage is TRBV7-3 and J usage is TRBJ2-1; 7 bases match TRBD1. The CDR3 runs to 14 residues. J lost 0 bases, V lost 6 bases, and 2 bases had no gene match. Germline V gives CDR1 SGHTA, CDR2 FQGTGA. DNA for the CDR3: TGTGCCAGCAGTTGGACAGGCTCCTACAATGAGCAGTTCTTC. This encodes CASSWTGSYNEQFF.

The chain links TRBV7-9 to TRBJ2-4, with D unresolved. Trimming removed 4 bases at V and 4 bases at J, with 5 bases between. The CDR3 contains 12 residues. The germline gives CDR1 SEHNR, CDR2 FQNEAQ (reference sequence). CDR3 in amino acids: CASSWDKNIQYF. The CDR3 DNA sequence: TGTGCCAGCAGCTGGGATAAAAACATTCAGTACTTC.

The chain carries TRBV7-9 and TRBJ2-2, with 9 bases lining up with TRBD2. The CDR3 extends over 13 amino acids. Trimming cost V 6 bases and J 6 bases; bases outside gene matches: 2. CDR1 is SEHNR and CDR2 is FQNEAQ in the germline V gene (reference sequence). CDR3 in DNA: TGTGCCAGCAGTTGGACTAGCGCCGGGGAGCTGTTTTTT. This sequence encodes CASSWTSAGELFF.

The chain carries TRBV29-1 and TRBJ2-1; D may be TRBD2 (6 bases). Deletions cut 6 bases from V and 6 bases from J, with 12 bases between. Germline CDR1 is SQVTM and CDR2 is ANQGSEA. This CDR3 is 12 amino acids long. CDR3 DNA: TGCAGCGTAATCGGGACTCCCAATGAGCAGTTCTTC. It translates to CSVIGTPNEQFF.

The chain couples TRBV27 to TRBJ2-1; TRBD2 is a possible D gene (5 bases). Germline lookup yields CDR1 MNHEY and CDR2 SMNVEV (reference sequence). The CDR3 has 13 residues. V was cut by 4 bases and J by 6 bases, with 10 bases left in between. The CDR3 DNA reads TGTGCCAGCAGTTATCGAGCGGTCAATGAGCAGTTCTTC. Encoded protein: CASSYRAVNEQFF.

The DNA for the CDR3 is TGTGCCCCCCTCGACGGTGTGAACACCGGGGAGCTGTTTTTT. It specifies CAPLDGVNTGELFF. V is TRBV7-9 and J is TRBJ2-2; D gene uncertain. Trimming stripped 11 bases from V and 1 base from J, with 14 bases between. Germline-derived CDR1 and CDR2 are SEHNR and FQNEAQ (reference sequence). This CDR3 is 14 amino acids long.

In this sample, this clone turned up a few times. V and J are TRBV7-9 and TRBJ2-7; 8 bases are a match to TRBD1. This CDR3 spans 14 amino acids. The ends lost 2 bases at V and 5 bases at J; junction bases unmatched: 5. Germline V gene sequence: CDR1 SEHNR, CDR2 FQNEAQ (reference sequence). Written as DNA, the CDR3 is TGTGCCAGCAGCTTAACGACAGGGGCCAACGAGCAGTACTTC. It codes for CASSLTTGANEQYF.

This clone was found a few times. This chain joins TRBV28 and TRBJ1-2, with TRBD1 identical over 7 bases. Germline V gene sequence: CDR1 MDHEN, CDR2 SYDVKM. V trimming: 4 bases; J trimming: 5 bases; junction bases outside the gene matches: 10. CDR3 length: 15 amino acids. CDR3 sequence: CASSSRAGQRYGYTF. CDR3 DNA sequence: TGTGCCAGCAGTTCTAGAGCGGGACAGCGATATGGCTACACCTTC.